This TCR beta chain derives from a study of blood T cell repertoires in COVID-19. Study context: COVID-19 samples, acute and convalescent, were from the United States, Italy and Spain. Sources were T cells, B-cell-depleted T cells, or PBMCs; the material itself was cDNA or gDNA.

This clone was recorded a few times. Per the study methods: The authors estimated nucleated cell counts from reference gene primer amplification. The data were produced by immunoSEQ multiplex PCR, yet TCRdb's version contains in-frame clones alone and is incomplete. V and J calls and clone size are those listed in that table; D and trimming were worked out from the DNA. In the table there are about 35,000 clones, around 82% of which are singletons. The CDR3 runs to 17 residues. The V gene is TRBV21-1, the J gene TRBJ2-7; the D call of TRBD2 is as the table states it, not checked on the DNA. TRBV21-1 is listed as a pseudogene. The sequence was collected from a man aged 80 or over with active or convalescent COVID-19. The sequencing input was peripheral blood. CDR3 DNA: TGTGCCAGCAGCAAAGACCAGTTTGGCGGGATCTCCTACGAGCAGTACTTC. Amino acid sequence: CASSKDQFGGISYEQYF.